The source of this T cell receptor (beta chain) is a study of cytomegalovirus exposure and HLA in healthy donors. V lost 2 bases and J 6 bases, leaving 23 bases between the germline ends. The length of the CDR3 is 17 residues. From germline, CDR1 is GTSNPN and CDR2 SVGIG (reference sequence). 60 Vbeta and 13 Jbeta primers were used in PCR. The assay was immunoSEQ multiplex PCR, and TCRdb's table has in-frame clones only and misses some. The data show fewer than 90,000 clones, about three quarters seen once. This TCR was sampled from a man younger than 40 in good health and CMV-seropositive. The sample consisted of PBMCs. V is TRBV30 and J is TRBJ2-1; tentatively, D is TRBD1 (6 bases). CDR3 DNA: TGTGCCTGGAGTTCCTCCCCGGGACATCGACCCTCCAATGAGCAGTTCTTC. Translation gives CAWSSSPGHRPSNEQFF.